This paragraph covers one T cell receptor beta chain sequence. Trimming pared 4 bases from V and 0 bases from J, leaving 9 bases between. Germline V gene lookup returns CDR1 SGHAT and CDR2 FQNNGV. This CDR3 contains 15 residues. This entry belongs to a study of blood T cell repertoires in COVID-19. The wider study: Some COVID-19 samples were acute and others convalescent; all came from the United States, Italy and Spain.

The data were produced by immunoSEQ multiplex PCR, yet TCRdb's version contains in-frame clones alone and is incomplete. The data hold around 300,000 clones, with 88% observed a single time. This sequence originates from a woman aged 50 to 65 who had recovered from COVID-19. The chain employs TRBV11-2 and TRBJ2-2; perhaps TRBD2 as D (5 bases). What was sequenced was PBMCs or T cells enriched from blood (not recorded which). DNA of the CDR3: TGTGCCAGCAGCTCAGGAGCGGCGAACACCGGGGAGCTGTTTTTT. Translated: CASSSGAANTGELFF.